One and the same sample provided the 16 T cell receptor beta chains below, sequenced in a study of human T cells and chemical hapten exposure. Time point meaning: patch test 3, about 24 weeks after DPC sensitization. As to treatment: therapeutic diphenylcyclopropenone sensitization with weekly scalp DPC. TCRdb redid the calling of the RACE reads with MiXCR, one entry per CDR3 protein. This sample has approximately 97,000 distinct CDR3 sequences; 25% to 35% occur once, and the top ten carry 9% to 12%. The starting material was whole blood, obtained in connection with sensitization to the hapten diphenylcyclopropenone (DPC). Source of these receptors: a man aged 40-50 years with alopecia areata. Some clones in this sample may be carry-over from other donors' samples.

This clonotype was detected only a few times. This chain uses TRBV4-3 with TRBJ2-5; 7 bases map to TRBD2. This CDR3 is built from 18 residues. Germline CDR1 and CDR2: LGHNA and YSLEER. Trimming took 0 bases from V and 3 from J; bases not matched to a gene: 13. The CDR3 is CASSQDILADTQEETQYF. The CDR3 DNA reads TGCGCCAGCAGCCAAGATATCCTAGCGGACACCCAAGAAGAGACCCAGTACTTC.

This clonotype was counted only a few times. The chain recombines TRBV7-9 with TRBJ2-1; 9 bases agree with TRBD2. The V segment lost 7 bases and the J segment 6 bases; nucleotides outside the gene matches: 25. The CDR3 runs to 20 residues. Germline-derived CDR1 and CDR2 are SEHNR and FQNEAQ (reference sequence). The CDR3 DNA sequence: TGTGCCAGCACGTGGGTAGAGACTAGCGGTACCCGCTATCTGGTCAATGAGCAGTTCTTC. Translating it yields CASTWVETSGTRYLVNEQFF.

The chain has TRBV4-1 and TRBJ2-5; 8 nucleotides agree with TRBD1. V lost 4 bases to trimming and J lost 3 bases; unmatched junction nucleotides: 4. From germline, CDR1 is MGHRA and CDR2 YSYEKL. The CDR3 consists of 14 residues. CDR3 DNA: TGCGCCAGCAGCCGACAACAGGGGGAAGAGACCCAGTACTTC. Translating it yields CASSRQQGEETQYF.

The rearrangement links TRBV9 to TRBJ2-3, with a possible D match to TRBD1 (6 bases). Trimming left V 1 base short and J 4 bases short, with 10 bases between. Germline CDR1 SGDLS, CDR2 YYNGEE. The CDR3 runs to 14 residues. CDR3 protein: CASSVQGQPDTQYF. The CDR3, as DNA: TGTGCCAGCAGCGTACAGGGGCAGCCAGATACGCAGTATTTT. Using reference TRBV9 and TRBJ2-3 for the parts outside the CDR3, the full variable domain is DSGVTQTPKHLITATGQRVTLRCSPRSGDLSVYWYQQSLDQGLQFLIQYYNGEERAKGNILERFSAQQFPDLHSELNLSSLELGDSALYFCASSVQGQPDTQYFGPGTRLTVL.

The J gene is TRBJ2-2, the V gene TRBV7-9; TRBD2 agrees at 7 bases. Germline V CDR1 and CDR2: SEHNR, FQNEAQ (reference sequence). The CDR3 has 19 amino acids. The J segment lost 1 base and the V segment lost 2 bases, leaving 13 bases of the junction unmatched. CDR3 residues: CASSLSNSGLAENTGELFF. The CDR3 DNA follows: TGTGCCAGCAGCTTATCCAACTCTGGTCTAGCGGAGAACACCGGGGAGCTGTTTTTT.

This chain links TRBV12-3 or TRBV12-4 with TRBJ2-3; D gene ambiguous. Trimming took 1 base from V and 5 from J, leaving 19 bases between them. The CDR3 runs 17 residues. DNA for the CDR3: TGTGCCAGCAGTTTAGTTCGCGGCATTGAGCCGGGAGATACGCAGTATTTT. Protein sequence: CASSLVRGIEPGDTQYF.

The genes are TRBV12-3 or TRBV12-4 and TRBJ2-7; TRBD1 is a possible D gene (5 bases). Trimming left V 3 bases short and J 7 bases short, with 10 bases between. The CDR3 covers 12 residues. CDR3 amino acids: CASSFQGREQYF. The CDR3 DNA follows: TGTGCCAGCAGTTTCCAGGGTCGGGAGCAGTACTTC.

There are many counts of this clonotype. The V and J genes are TRBV10-3 and TRBJ2-2, with a weak D call TRBD1 (6 bases). V lost 6 bases and J lost 1, with 9 bases in between. The CDR3 totals 14 residues. The germline gives CDR1 ENHRY, CDR2 SYGVKD. CDR3 residues: CAIRPTGNTGELFF. CDR3 bases: TGTGCCATCAGGCCGACAGGGAACACCGGGGAGCTGTTTTTT.

This clonotype was observed a few times. The chain is built from TRBV25-1 and TRBJ2-7; D is possibly TRBD2 (5 bases). Germline CDR1 reads MGHDK; CDR2 reads SYGVNS. V lost 3 bases, J lost 2 bases, and 14 bases lay in between. The CDR3 has 15 amino acids. This chain's CDR3 is CASSEVGEAPYEQYF. CDR3 coding DNA: TGTGCCAGCAGTGAGGTGGGAGAAGCCCCCTACGAGCAGTACTTC.

This clonotype has a handful of counts. The J gene is TRBJ2-3, the V gene TRBV5-1; TRBD2 aligns across 13 bases. The germline gives CDR1 SGHRS, CDR2 YFSETQ. The junction had 6 bases not matched to a gene; V was cut back by 4 bases and J by 4 bases. CDR3 length equals 16 residues. The CDR3 DNA reads TGCGCCAGCAGCCCTAGGACTAGCGGGAGACCAGATACGCAGTATTTT. The encoded protein is CASSPRTSGRPDTQYF. Variable domain in full (rest from reference TRBV5-1 and TRBJ2-3): KAGVTQTPRYLIKTRGQQVTLSCSPISGHRSVSWYQQTPGQGLQFLFEYFSETQRNKGNFPGRFSGRQFSNSRSEMNVSTLELGDSALYLCASSPRTSGRPDTQYFGPGTRLTVL.

This clonotype was counted only a few times. The gene calls are TRBV28 and TRBJ1-3, with D possibly TRBD1 on 6 matching bases. Trimming took off 5 bases at V and 0 bases at J, with 8 bases between the two ends. There are 14 residues in the CDR3. Germline V gives CDR1 MDHEN, CDR2 SYDVKM. In nucleotides, the CDR3 is TGTGCCAGCAGTCCCAGGGGCTCTGGAAACACCATATATTTT. This sequence encodes CASSPRGSGNTIYF.

The rearrangement uses TRBV3-1 and TRBJ2-7; D not resolved. This CDR3 has 12 amino acids. Germline V gives CDR1 LGHDT, CDR2 YNNKEL (reference sequence). The V end was cut by 0 bases, the J end by 3 bases, with 3 bases between. CDR3 loop: CASSQDGYEQYF. As DNA, the CDR3 is TGTGCCAGCAGCCAAGACGGCTACGAGCAGTACTTC.

The chain combines TRBV6-4 with TRBJ1-5; no definite D call. Trimming took 2 bases from V and 0 from J, leaving 8 bases between them. Per germline, CDR1 MRHNA and CDR2 SNTAGT. The CDR3 has 15 residues. The CDR3 is CASSDGGYSNQPQHF. The CDR3 nucleotides read TGTGCCAGCAGTGACGGCGGGTATAGCAATCAGCCCCAGCATTTT.

V usage is TRBV20-1 and J usage is TRBJ2-1; 12 nucleotides line up with TRBD2. The V gene's germline CDR1 is DFQATT and CDR2 SNEGSKA (reference sequence). The CDR3 consists of 15 residues. Trimming took 2 bases from V and 7 from J; bases not matched to a gene: 6. The CDR3 reads CSARSSGRVGNEQFF. The CDR3 bases are TGCAGTGCTAGATCTAGCGGGAGGGTCGGGAATGAGCAGTTCTTC.

This clonotype was observed a few times. This rearrangement joins TRBV20-1 to TRBJ1-4, with TRBD1 matching 10 bases. The CDR3 length is 12 residues. The V gene end was trimmed by 7 bases and the J gene end by 7 bases; junction bases not matched to a gene: 3. Looked up from germline, CDR1 is DFQATT and CDR2 is SNEGSKA (reference sequence). CDR3 sequence (DNA): TGCAGTGGACAGGGGGCGGGTGAAAAACTGTTTTTT. As protein: CSGQGAGEKLFF.

A few counts support this clonotype. The genes are TRBV7-9 and TRBJ2-3, with 7 bases identical to TRBD2. After removal of 5 bases from V and 2 bases from J, the junction contained 10 bases not matched to a gene. The CDR3 runs to 16 residues. The germline V gene encodes CDR1 SEHNR and CDR2 FQNEAQ (reference sequence). The CDR3 is CASSPGLGSYTDTQYF. The CDR3 DNA is TGTGCCAGCAGCCCAGGACTAGGTTCCTACACAGATACGCAGTATTTT.